This T cell receptor beta chain was identified in a study of siplizumab effects on memory and regulatory T cells. Clones were sequenced by immunoSEQ multiplex PCR, and TCRdb holds only the in-frame ones, with some missing. The repertoire consists of about 69,000 clones, with around 90% occurring once and the leading ten covering about 1.5%. On this clone itself: The antigen is undetermined.

The study's findings and limits: A minor share of alloreactive clones matched unstimulated subsets. Significant reduction of alloreactive sequences traceable to unstimulated CD4+ memory cells was observed with siplizumab.

Sample: Tregs sorted from blood. The receptor comes from a human donor in good health.

CDR3 region: CASSPGGNQETQYF. In DNA form, the CDR3 reads TGTGCCAGCTCACCAGGCGGGAACCAAGAGACCCAGTACTTC. The chain carries TRBV18 and TRBJ2-5; tentatively, D is TRBD2 (6 bases). The CDR3 has 14 residues. Germline CDR1 reads KGHSH; CDR2 reads LQKENI. Trimming left V 2 bases short and J 0 bases short, with 7 bases between.